The 19 T cell receptor beta chains below come from one sample, sequenced in a study of human T cells and chemical hapten exposure. The time point here: pre-sensitization, week 0. Specified treatment: therapeutic diphenylcyclopropenone sensitization with weekly scalp DPC. TCRdb used MiXCR to reprocess the RACE reads, holding one entry per CDR3 protein. The sample carries 85,000 to 100,000 distinct CDR3 sequences, about 10% recorded once. The sequencing here drew on whole blood, taken in connection with sensitization to the hapten diphenylcyclopropenone (DPC). The receptors derive from a woman aged 60-75 years with alopecia areata. Some clones in this sample may be carry-over from other donors' samples.

In this sample, this clonotype turned up many times. The gene calls are TRBV6-5 and TRBJ1-2, with D uncertain. This CDR3 has 17 amino acids. Germline V gene sequence: CDR1 MNHEY, CDR2 SVGAGI. Trimming left V 2 bases short and J 4 bases short, with 20 bases between. The CDR3, as DNA: TGTGCCAGCAGTTACCCCGGCGCGGACGGGCTCTCCTATGGCTACACCTTC. It yields the protein CASSYPGADGLSYGYTF.

In its sample, this clonotype was seen many times. This rearrangement joins TRBV29-1 to TRBJ1-2, with D maybe TRBD1 (6 bases). The CDR3 runs 14 residues. The germline V gene encodes CDR1 SQVTM and CDR2 ANQGSEA. Trimming cost V 4 bases and J 3 bases, with 15 bases left between them. The CDR3 here is CSVGGSRTDYGYTF. Written as DNA, the CDR3 is TGCAGCGTTGGGGGGAGTAGGACAGACTATGGCTACACCTTC.

This clonotype was recorded at least ten times. The V and J genes are TRBV2 and TRBJ2-5, with TRBD2 identical over 11 bases. This CDR3 comprises 17 residues. The junction had 12 bases not matched to a gene; V was cut back by 7 bases and J by 2 bases. Germline-derived CDR1 and CDR2 are SNHLY and FYNNEI. The CDR3 DNA follows: TGTGCCAGCAAGGGGTCTAGCGGGGGGTCCTCTCAAGAGACCCAGTACTTC. It codes for CASKGSSGGSSQETQYF.

V and J are TRBV7-8 and TRBJ1-5, with a tentative D call TRBD1 (6 bases). The CDR3 spans 16 residues. V lost 5 bases, J lost 4 bases, and 18 bases lay in between. Germline CDR1 is SGHVS and CDR2 is FQNEAQ. CDR3 DNA: TGTGCCAGCAGCATTCAAGGGGGTCTTGGGAATCAGCCCCAGCATTTT. Protein: CASSIQGGLGNQPQHF.

This clonotype was observed a handful of times. As DNA, the CDR3 is TGCAGTGCTAGAGATCGGGGAAAACTGTTTTTT. Translated, it gives CSARDRGKLFF. The V and J genes are TRBV20-1 and TRBJ1-4; D not resolved. Per the germline V gene, CDR1 is DFQATT and CDR2 is SNEGSKA (reference sequence). The CDR3 is made up of 11 amino acids. V was clipped by 0 bases and J by 10 bases, with 6 bases between them.

This clonotype was counted many times. The rearrangement links TRBV18 to TRBJ2-4, with TRBD1 identical over 8 bases. Germline V lookup: CDR1 KGHSH, CDR2 LQKENI. The CDR3 runs to 18 residues. V was pared by 0 bases and J by 0 bases, with 7 bases of the junction left unmatched. In nucleotides, the CDR3 is TGTGCCAGCTCACCACCGGGACAGGAGAGTTTAGCCAAAAACATTCAGTACTTC. It yields the protein CASSPPGQESLAKNIQYF.

V is TRBV9 and J is TRBJ2-6; the D is unclear. The CDR3 is 15 residues long. Per germline, CDR1 SGDLS and CDR2 YYNGEE. Trimming pared 2 bases from V and 1 base from J, leaving 7 bases between. Written as DNA, the CDR3 is TGTGCCAGCAGCGTCAGGCGGTCTGGGGCCAACGTCCTGACTTTC. It yields the protein CASSVRRSGANVLTF.

In this sample, this clonotype turned up a few times. This sequence joins TRBV10-3 and TRBJ2-2; the D gene is possibly TRBD1 (5 bases). The CDR3 is 14 residues long. Germline CDR1 reads ENHRY; CDR2 reads SYGVKD. Trimming removed 3 bases at V and 1 base at J, with 6 bases between. CDR3 loop: CAISDQGNTGELFF. The CDR3 coding sequence is TGTGCCATCAGTGATCAGGGGAACACCGGGGAGCTGTTTTTT.

This clonotype was found many times. The CDR3 region is CASSQEAAGGANTGELFF. The CDR3 DNA is TGCGCCAGCAGCCAAGAGGCGGCGGGGGGAGCGAACACCGGGGAGCTGTTTTTT. The gene calls are TRBV4-1 and TRBJ2-2, with 8 bases lining up with TRBD2. With 0 bases clipped from V and 0 bases from J, the junction kept 6 bases outside the gene matches. The CDR3 has 18 amino acids. CDR1 is MGHRA and CDR2 is YSYEKL in the germline V gene.

This clonotype was counted at least ten times. The genes are TRBV6-6 and TRBJ1-2; 9 nucleotides line up with TRBD1. With 4 bases clipped from V and 4 bases from J, the junction kept 10 bases outside the gene matches. Per germline, CDR1 MNHNY and CDR2 SVGAGI (reference sequence). The CDR3 runs to 16 residues. The CDR3, as DNA: TGTGCCAGCAGTTCCGGGACAGGGAACTATTTCTATGGCTACACCTTC. Amino acid sequence: CASSSGTGNYFYGYTF.

The rearrangement uses TRBV12-3 or TRBV12-4 and TRBJ2-1; TRBD2 aligns across 7 bases. Trimming at V came to 4 bases and at J to 8 bases, leaving 17 bases not matched to a gene. The CDR3 loop spans 17 amino acids. The CDR3 sequence: CASSSSGSSGLADEQFF. In nucleotides, the CDR3 is TGTGCCAGCAGTTCATCCGGGTCTAGCGGTCTGGCTGATGAGCAGTTCTTC.

The chain joins TRBV19 to TRBJ2-4; the D is unclear. CDR3 size: 15 residues. Trimming pared 3 bases from V and 5 bases from J, leaving 14 bases between. CDR1 is LNHDA, CDR2 SQIVND, per germline (reference sequence). The CDR3 protein is CASSISSSRENIQYF. The CDR3 DNA follows: TGTGCCAGTAGTATCTCTTCTTCCAGAGAAAACATTCAGTACTTC. Full variable domain (outside the CDR3, taken from reference TRBV19 and TRBJ2-4): DGGITQSPKYLFRKEGQNVTLSCEQNLNHDAMYWYRQDPGQGLRLIYYSQIVNDFQKGDIAEGYSVSREKKESFPLTVTSAQKNPTAFYLCASSISSSRENIQYFGAGTRLSVL.

The rearrangement links TRBV9 to TRBJ2-7; 12 bases map to TRBD2. Germline CDR1 is SGDLS and CDR2 is YYNGEE. This CDR3 region has 13 residues. Germline trimming cut 3 bases from V and 5 bases from J; bases unmatched to any gene: 0. CDR3 DNA sequence: TGTGCCAGCAGCGGACTAGCGGGGGACGAGCAGTACTTC. Protein product: CASSGLAGDEQYF.

Many counts were recorded for this clonotype. J is TRBJ2-7 and V is TRBV6-1, with 7 nucleotides matching TRBD2. The germline gives CDR1 MNHNS, CDR2 SASEGT. Losses at the gene ends were 4 bases for V and 3 bases for J; bases not matched to a gene: 6. The CDR3 runs 14 residues. This CDR3 is CASSALAEHYEQYF. Written as DNA, the CDR3 is TGTGCCAGCAGTGCCCTAGCGGAGCACTACGAGCAGTACTTC.

This clonotype was detected many times. The J gene is TRBJ2-1, the V gene TRBV5-4, with 8 bases aligning to TRBD2. Germline CDR1 SGHNT, CDR2 YYREEE (reference sequence). Unmatched junction bases numbered 6, after V lost 4 bases and J lost 0 bases. The CDR3 is 16 residues long. The DNA of the CDR3 is TGTGCCAGCAGCCCGACTAGCGCCAGCTCCTACAATGAGCAGTTCTTC. It yields the protein CASSPTSASSYNEQFF.

This clonotype turned up a few times. This sequence joins TRBV2 and TRBJ1-5; D call uncertain. CDR3 length: 14 amino acids. Trimming removed 8 bases at V and 0 bases at J, with 11 bases between. The V gene's germline CDR1 is SNHLY and CDR2 FYNNEI. CDR3 protein: CASQAGYSNQPQHF. DNA for the CDR3: TGTGCCAGCCAGGCGGGATATAGCAATCAGCCCCAGCATTTT. The full variable domain, its missing parts supplied by reference TRBV2 and TRBJ1-5, is EPEVTQTPSHQVTQMGQEVILRCVPISNHLYFYWYRQILGQKVEFLVSFYNNEISEKSEIFDDQFSVERPDGSNFTLKIRSTKLEDSAMYFCASQAGYSNQPQHFGDGTRLSIL.

This clonotype was observed a few times. J is TRBJ2-1 and V is TRBV6-6; the D gene is possibly TRBD1 (6 bases). The CDR3 runs 15 residues. V lost 6 bases and J lost 2, with 14 bases in between. The germline V gene has CDR1 MNHNY and CDR2 SVGAGI (reference sequence). This CDR3 is CASRLSTGAYNEQFF. In nucleotides, the CDR3 is TGTGCCAGCAGACTATCGACAGGAGCCTACAATGAGCAGTTCTTC.

This clonotype was counted at least ten times. The rearrangement links TRBV4-1 to TRBJ1-2; D unclear. Germline V CDR1 and CDR2: MGHRA, YSYEKL. V was pared by 3 bases and J by 4 bases, with 15 bases between. This CDR3 is built from 15 residues. The CDR3 sequence is CASSQMRARSYGYTF. In nucleotides, the CDR3 is TGCGCCAGCAGCCAGATGAGGGCCCGTTCCTATGGCTACACCTTC.

The V gene is TRBV9, the J gene TRBJ1-4, with no clear D. Germline-derived CDR1 and CDR2 are SGDLS and YYNGEE. The CDR3 totals 13 residues. Trimming took 3 bases from V and 4 from J, leaving 7 bases between them. CDR3 sequence: CASSERYNEKLFF. DNA of the CDR3: TGTGCCAGCAGCGAGCGATATAATGAAAAACTGTTTTTT.